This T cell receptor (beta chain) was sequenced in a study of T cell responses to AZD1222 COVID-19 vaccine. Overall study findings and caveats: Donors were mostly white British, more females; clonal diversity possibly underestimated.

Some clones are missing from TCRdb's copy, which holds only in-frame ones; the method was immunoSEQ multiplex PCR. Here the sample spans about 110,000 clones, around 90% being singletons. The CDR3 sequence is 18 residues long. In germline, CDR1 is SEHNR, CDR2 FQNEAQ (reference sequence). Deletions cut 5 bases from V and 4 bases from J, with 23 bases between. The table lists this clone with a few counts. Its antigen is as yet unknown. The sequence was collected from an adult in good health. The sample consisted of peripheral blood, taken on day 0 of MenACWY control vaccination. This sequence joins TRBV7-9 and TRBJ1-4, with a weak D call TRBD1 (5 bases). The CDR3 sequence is CASSHGPKGPPLNEKLFF. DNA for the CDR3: TGTGCCAGCAGCCATGGCCCAAAGGGACCGCCGCTTAATGAAAAACTGTTTTTT.